Following are 23 T cell receptor beta chains from one sample sequenced in a study of blood T cell repertoires in COVID-19. The assay was immunoSEQ multiplex PCR, and TCRdb's table has in-frame clones only and misses some. Of approximately 110,000 clones detected, 85% to 90% appear once; the ten largest clones hold 32%. The sample taken for sequencing was peripheral blood. The receptors were gathered from a woman older than 75 with acute or convalescent COVID-19.

This chain connects TRBV6-6 to TRBJ2-2, with 10 bases identical to TRBD1. The trim removed 6 bases at V and 3 bases at J, leaving 7 bases unmatched. Germline CDR1 reads MNHNY; CDR2 reads SVGAGI (reference sequence). This CDR3 region has 16 residues. The CDR3: CASSRTGGRDTGELFF. CDR3 in DNA: TGTGCCAGCAGCCGGACAGGGGGTAGAGACACCGGGGAGCTGTTTTTT.

The V call is TRBV5-4, the J call TRBJ2-7; unclear D gene. This CDR3 comprises 13 residues. V was shortened by 0 bases and J by 4 bases, with 8 bases between the two germline ends. From germline, CDR1 is SGHNT and CDR2 YYREEE (reference sequence). The CDR3 sequence: CASSLEARYEQYF. The CDR3 bases are TGTGCCAGCAGCTTGGAAGCTCGGTACGAGCAGTACTTC.

The gene calls are TRBV7-2 and TRBJ2-7; no firm D call. The CDR3 has 15 amino acids. V was shortened by 1 base and J by 4 bases, with 14 bases between the two germline ends. Germline assignment: CDR1 SGHTA and CDR2 FQGNSA. The CDR3 nucleotides read TGTGCCAGCAGCTTAGTCTTCTCGGGTTTGTACGAGCAGTACTTC. As protein: CASSLVFSGLYEQYF.

The table lists this clone with a count of one. The chain carries TRBV28 and TRBJ2-5, with D tentatively TRBD2 (5 bases). Germline-derived CDR1 and CDR2 are MDHEN and SYDVKM. The CDR3 is 14 amino acids. V dropped 5 bases and J dropped 5 bases, with 15 bases sitting between them. The CDR3 bases are TGTGCCAGCAGTCCAAGACTAAGCATCGAGACCCAGTACTTC. It encodes CASSPRLSIETQYF.

V usage is TRBV27 and J usage is TRBJ1-1; D gene ambiguous. In germline, CDR1 is MNHEY, CDR2 SMNVEV (reference sequence). With 5 bases removed from V and 3 bases from J, the gap between germline ends came to 13 bases. CDR3 length equals 14 residues. The CDR3 region has the DNA TGTGCCAGCAGTCCCCTCCGCCAGTACACTGAAGCTTTCTTT. This translates into CASSPLRQYTEAFF.

The rearrangement uses TRBV4-1 and TRBJ1-2, with a tentative D call TRBD1 (6 bases). The length of the CDR3 is 14 residues. In germline, CDR1 is MGHRA, CDR2 YSYEKL. V was trimmed by 2 bases and J by 4 bases, leaving 11 bases between them. DNA of the CDR3: TGCGCCAGCAGCCAAACCGGACAGAGCTATGGCTACACCTTC. It codes for CASSQTGQSYGYTF.

This chain links TRBV28 with TRBJ2-7, with D perhaps TRBD1 (6 bases). Trimming pared 6 bases from V and 5 bases from J, leaving 11 bases between. Germline lookup yields CDR1 MDHEN and CDR2 SYDVKM. The CDR3 spans 12 residues. The DNA for the CDR3 is TGTGCCAGCAGCGGGGACACGGACGAGCAGTACTTC. Protein: CASSGDTDEQYF.

The chain has TRBV30 and TRBJ2-7; tentatively, D is TRBD2 (5 bases). The CDR3 is 14 amino acids. The V gene's germline CDR1 is GTSNPN and CDR2 SVGIG (reference sequence). V gave up 0 bases and J gave up 8 bases, with 17 bases separating them. The CDR3 reads CAWSVEGPTGKQYF. The CDR3 region has the DNA TGTGCCTGGAGTGTAGAGGGTCCCACCGGTAAGCAGTACTTC.

This chain links TRBV5-4 with TRBJ2-3; TRBD2 matches at 9 bases. The CDR3 is 16 residues long. Germline loops: CDR1 SGHNT, CDR2 YYREEE (reference sequence). V was clipped by 0 bases and J by 5 bases; unmatched bases: 7. CDR3 sequence reads: CASSLGGGGAEDTQYF. The CDR3 nucleotides read TGTGCCAGCAGCTTGGGCGGCGGGGGGGCCGAAGATACGCAGTATTTT.

The chain couples TRBV9 to TRBJ1-1; TRBD1 is a possible D gene (6 bases). The V and J ends lost 0 bases and 0 bases respectively, with 12 bases between them. The length of the CDR3 is 16 residues. Germline CDR1 is SGDLS and CDR2 is YYNGEE. CDR3 bases: TGTGCCAGCAGCGTAGTGGGGGCTTTGGTGAACACTGAAGCTTTCTTT. This codes for CASSVVGALVNTEAFF.

V is TRBV2 and J is TRBJ1-2; D gene ambiguous. V lost 3 bases and J lost 3, with 8 bases in between. CDR1 and CDR2 from the germline V gene are SNHLY and FYNNEI. CDR3 length equals 13 residues. The CDR3 protein is CASSDGAYYGYTF. The CDR3 DNA reads TGTGCCAGCAGTGATGGAGCCTACTATGGCTACACCTTC.

This clone has just one count. The J gene is TRBJ1-4, the V gene TRBV19; TRBD1 matches at 9 bases. The J segment lost 9 bases and the V segment lost 4 bases, leaving 6 bases of the junction unmatched. The CDR3 covers 14 residues. Germline loops: CDR1 LNHDA, CDR2 SQIVND (reference sequence). CDR3 residues: CASSTTGGLQKLFF. The CDR3 coding sequence is TGTGCCAGTAGTACGACAGGGGGATTACAAAAACTGTTTTTT. Full variable domain (rest looked up from reference TRBV19 and TRBJ1-4): DGGITQSPKYLFRKEGQNVTLSCEQNLNHDAMYWYRQDPGQGLRLIYYSQIVNDFQKGDIAEGYSVSREKKESFPLTVTSAQKNPTAFYLCASSTTGGLQKLFFGSGTQLSVL.

This clone occurred a few times. V gene TRBV5-6 combines with J gene TRBJ1-2; 9 bases are shared with TRBD1. Per germline, CDR1 SGHDT and CDR2 YYEEEE. The CDR3 contains 15 residues. V gave up 2 bases and J gave up 7 bases; unmatched junction bases: 9. The CDR3 coding sequence is TGTGCCAGCAGCTTACAGACAGGGGGAGGAAGTGGCTACACCTTC. Its protein is CASSLQTGGGSGYTF.

The J gene is TRBJ2-3, the V gene TRBV15; TRBD2 matches at 7 bases. The CDR3 sequence is 17 residues long. In germline, CDR1 is LNHNV, CDR2 YYDKDF (reference sequence). V shed 5 bases, J shed 3 bases, and the junction held 14 bases outside the gene matches. CDR3 nucleotides: TGTGCCACCAGCCGAACTGGCAGCGGGGCAGGGACAGATACGCAGTATTTT. Its protein is CATSRTGSGAGTDTQYF.

This rearrangement joins TRBV2 to TRBJ1-1; D remains unclear. The CDR3 runs to 14 residues. The V and J ends lost 7 bases and 0 bases respectively, with 12 bases between them. Germline values: CDR1 SNHLY, CDR2 FYNNEI. The CDR3 DNA follows: TGTGCCAGCAAGGTTGCGGGAATGAACACTGAAGCTTTCTTT. The encoded protein is CASKVAGMNTEAFF.

The chain couples TRBV27 to TRBJ1-2, with 9 positions matching TRBD1. Germline V gene lookup returns CDR1 MNHEY and CDR2 SMNVEV (reference sequence). The V segment lost 6 bases and the J segment 5 bases; nucleotides outside the gene matches: 13. This CDR3 has 16 residues. CDR3 amino acids: CASRPIWDREEYGYTF. The CDR3, as DNA: TGTGCCAGCAGACCTATTTGGGACAGGGAAGAATATGGCTACACCTTC.

The chain links TRBV10-3 to TRBJ1-2; TRBD1 matches 7 bases. Germline CDR1 and CDR2: ENHRY and SYGVKD. This CDR3 region has 14 residues. The V segment lost 0 bases and the J segment 3 bases; nucleotides outside the gene matches: 1. In DNA, the CDR3 is TGTGCCATCAGTGAGTCGACAGGGTACTATGGCTACACCTTC. This sequence encodes CAISESTGYYGYTF.

The chain links TRBV19 to TRBJ1-1; perhaps TRBD1 as D (6 bases). This CDR3 has 14 amino acids. Germline lookup yields CDR1 LNHDA and CDR2 SQIVND (reference sequence). Deletions cut 6 bases from V and 1 base from J, with 12 bases between. Here the CDR3 DNA reads TGTGCCAGTAGGAACAACAGGGAGAACACTGAAGCTTTCTTT. Its protein is CASRNNRENTEAFF. Complete variable domain (other parts from reference TRBV19 and TRBJ1-1): DGGITQSPKYLFRKEGQNVTLSCEQNLNHDAMYWYRQDPGQGLRLIYYSQIVNDFQKGDIAEGYSVSREKKESFPLTVTSAQKNPTAFYLCASRNNRENTEAFFGQGTRLTVV.

The sample holds one count of this clone. J is TRBJ1-2 and V is TRBV2, with a possible D match to TRBD1 (5 bases). Germline V lookup: CDR1 SNHLY, CDR2 FYNNEI. The CDR3 covers 13 residues. Trimming pared 8 bases from V and 6 bases from J, leaving 16 bases between. The CDR3 DNA sequence: TGTGCCAGCGAGTTCCGGGGGAGTGATGGCTACACCTTC. Protein: CASEFRGSDGYTF. The entire variable domain, with the rest obtained from reference TRBV2 and TRBJ1-2, is as follows: EPEVTQTPSHQVTQMGQEVILRCVPISNHLYFYWYRQILGQKVEFLVSFYNNEISEKSEIFDDQFSVERPDGSNFTLKIRSTKLEDSAMYFCASEFRGSDGYTFGSGTRLTVV.

The rearrangement uses TRBV21-1 and TRBJ2-3; the table calls TRBD2, which could not be checked here. TRBV21-1 constitutes a pseudogene. This CDR3 spans 15 amino acids. This CDR3 is CASSAGGPVTDTQYF. CDR3 bases: TGTGCCAGCAGCGCGGGGGGGCCTGTCACAGATACGCAGTATTTT.

This sequence joins TRBV18 and TRBJ2-1, with 8 bases that match TRBD2. Germline CDR1 is KGHSH and CDR2 is LQKENI. The V and J ends lost 6 bases and 5 bases, in that order; junction bases with no gene match: 6. The CDR3 spans 14 residues. As DNA, the CDR3 is TGTGCCAGCTCTCGGGGGGGACGGGACAATGAGCAGTTCTTC. Encoded protein: CASSRGGRDNEQFF.

This clone showed up just once. V gene TRBV2 combines with J gene TRBJ1-5, with D perhaps matching TRBD1 (5 bases). Germline-derived CDR1 and CDR2 are SNHLY and FYNNEI. The CDR3 sequence is 15 residues long. V lost 4 bases, J lost 3 bases, and 13 bases lay in between. CDR3 protein: CASSAGGTSNQPQHF. The CDR3 nucleotides are TGTGCCAGCAGTGCCGGAGGGACCTCCAATCAGCCCCAGCATTTT.

The chain combines TRBV4-1 with TRBJ1-6; a possible D gene is TRBD1 (6 bases). There are 16 residues in the CDR3. The germline gives CDR1 MGHRA, CDR2 YSYEKL. V was trimmed by 2 bases and J by 10 bases, leaving 18 bases between them. The CDR3 reads CASSQFREQGRSPLHF. The CDR3 bases are TGCGCCAGCAGCCAATTCAGGGAGCAGGGGCGGTCACCCCTCCACTTT.